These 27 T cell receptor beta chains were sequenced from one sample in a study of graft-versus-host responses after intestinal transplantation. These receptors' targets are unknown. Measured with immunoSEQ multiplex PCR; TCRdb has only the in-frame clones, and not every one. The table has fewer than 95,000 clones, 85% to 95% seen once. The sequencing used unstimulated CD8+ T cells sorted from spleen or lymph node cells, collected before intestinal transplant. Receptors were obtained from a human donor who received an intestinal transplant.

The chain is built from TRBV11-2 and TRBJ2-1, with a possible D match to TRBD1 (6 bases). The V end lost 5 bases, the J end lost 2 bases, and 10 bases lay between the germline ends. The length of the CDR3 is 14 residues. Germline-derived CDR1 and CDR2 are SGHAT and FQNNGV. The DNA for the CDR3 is TGTGCCAGCAGCCCAGGGGTTGCCTACAATGAGCAGTTCTTC. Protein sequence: CASSPGVAYNEQFF.

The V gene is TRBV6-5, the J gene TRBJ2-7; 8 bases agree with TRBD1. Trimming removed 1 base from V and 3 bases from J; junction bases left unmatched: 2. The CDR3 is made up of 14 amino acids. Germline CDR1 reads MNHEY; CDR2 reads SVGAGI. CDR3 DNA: TGTGCCAGCAGTTACTTCGGACAGGGCTACGAGCAGTACTTC. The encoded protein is CASSYFGQGYEQYF.

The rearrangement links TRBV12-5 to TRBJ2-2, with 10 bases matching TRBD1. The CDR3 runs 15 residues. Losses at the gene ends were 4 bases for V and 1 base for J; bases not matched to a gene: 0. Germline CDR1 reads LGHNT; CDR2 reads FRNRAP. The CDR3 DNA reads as TGTGCTAGTGGTTGGGACAGGGGGAACACCGGGGAGCTGTTTTTT. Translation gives CASGWDRGNTGELFF. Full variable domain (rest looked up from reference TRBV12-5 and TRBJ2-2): DARVTQTPRHKVTEMGQEVTMRCQPILGHNTVFWYRQTMMQGLELLAYFRNRAPLDDSGMPKDRFSAEMPDATLATLKIQPSEPRDSAVYFCASGWDRGNTGELFFGEGSRLTVL.

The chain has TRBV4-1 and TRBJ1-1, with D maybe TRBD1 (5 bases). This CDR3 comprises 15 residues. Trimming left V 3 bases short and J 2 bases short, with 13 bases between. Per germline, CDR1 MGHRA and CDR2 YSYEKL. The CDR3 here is CASSHPEGLNTEAFF. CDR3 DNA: TGCGCCAGCAGCCACCCGGAGGGGTTAAACACTGAAGCTTTCTTT.

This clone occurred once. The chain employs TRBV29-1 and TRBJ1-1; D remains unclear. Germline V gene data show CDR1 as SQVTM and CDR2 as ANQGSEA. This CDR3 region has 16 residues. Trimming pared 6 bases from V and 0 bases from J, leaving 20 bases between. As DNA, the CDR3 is TGCAGCGTCCACGCCGGTACGAGTATCATGAACACTGAAGCTTTCTTT. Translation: CSVHAGTSIMNTEAFF.

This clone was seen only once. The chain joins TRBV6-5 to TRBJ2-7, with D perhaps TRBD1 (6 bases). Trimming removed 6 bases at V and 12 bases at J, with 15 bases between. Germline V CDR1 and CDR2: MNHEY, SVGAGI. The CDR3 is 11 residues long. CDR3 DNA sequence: TGTGCCAGCAGAGAACTTACCAGGGGGTACTTC. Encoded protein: CASRELTRGYF.

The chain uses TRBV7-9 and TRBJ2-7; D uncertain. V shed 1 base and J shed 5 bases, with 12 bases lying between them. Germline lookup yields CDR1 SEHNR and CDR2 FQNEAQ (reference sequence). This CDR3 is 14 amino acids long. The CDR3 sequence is CASSLEVAADEQYF. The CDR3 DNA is TGTGCCAGCAGCTTAGAGGTCGCGGCCGACGAGCAGTACTTC.

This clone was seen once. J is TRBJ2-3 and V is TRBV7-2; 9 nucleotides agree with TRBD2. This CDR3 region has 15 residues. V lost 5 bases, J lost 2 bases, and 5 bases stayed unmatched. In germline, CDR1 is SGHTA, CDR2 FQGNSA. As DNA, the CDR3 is TGTGCCAGCAGCCCAGCGGGGGGAGACACAGATACGCAGTATTTT. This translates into CASSPAGGDTDTQYF.

The CDR3 region is CASSSGTGGWSPLHF. Written as DNA, the CDR3 is TGTGCCAGCAGCTCCGGGACAGGGGGCTGGTCACCCCTCCACTTT. The chain carries TRBV7-6 and TRBJ1-6, with 12 positions matching TRBD1. V dropped 4 bases and J dropped 10; count of bases not matched to a gene: 5. The germline V gene has CDR1 SGHVS and CDR2 FNYEAQ. The CDR3 runs to 15 residues.

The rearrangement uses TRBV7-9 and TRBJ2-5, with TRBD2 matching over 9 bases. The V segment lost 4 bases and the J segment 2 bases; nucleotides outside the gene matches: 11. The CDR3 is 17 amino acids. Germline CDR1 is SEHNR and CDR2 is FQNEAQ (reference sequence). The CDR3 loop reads CASSSMSSGGLQETQYF. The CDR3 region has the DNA TGTGCCAGCAGCTCCATGAGTAGCGGGGGCCTTCAAGAGACCCAGTACTTC.

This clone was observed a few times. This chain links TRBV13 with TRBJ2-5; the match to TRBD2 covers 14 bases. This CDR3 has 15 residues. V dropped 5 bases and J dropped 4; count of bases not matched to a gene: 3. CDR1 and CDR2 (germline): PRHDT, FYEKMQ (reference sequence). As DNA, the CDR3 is TGTGCCAGCAGCCCCGGGACTAGCGGGGGAGAGACCCAGTACTTC. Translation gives CASSPGTSGGETQYF.

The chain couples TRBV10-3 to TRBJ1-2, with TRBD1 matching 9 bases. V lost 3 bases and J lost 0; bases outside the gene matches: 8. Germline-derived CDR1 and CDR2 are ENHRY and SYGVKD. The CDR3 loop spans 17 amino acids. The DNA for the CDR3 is TGTGCCATCAGTGATAGGGGGACAGGGAAGACTAACTATGGCTACACCTTC. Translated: CAISDRGTGKTNYGYTF.

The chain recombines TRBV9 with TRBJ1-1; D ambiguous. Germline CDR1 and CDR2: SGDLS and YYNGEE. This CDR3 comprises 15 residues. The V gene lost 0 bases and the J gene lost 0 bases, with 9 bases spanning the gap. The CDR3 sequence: CASSVAWELNTEAFF. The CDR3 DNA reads TGTGCCAGCAGCGTAGCTTGGGAGTTGAACACTGAAGCTTTCTTT.

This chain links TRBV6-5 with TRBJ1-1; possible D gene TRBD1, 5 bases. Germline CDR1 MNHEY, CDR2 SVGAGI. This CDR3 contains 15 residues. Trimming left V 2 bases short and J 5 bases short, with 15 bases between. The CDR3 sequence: CASSYGDPRGTEAFF. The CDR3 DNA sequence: TGTGCCAGCAGTTACGGGGACCCTCGGGGGACTGAAGCTTTCTTT.

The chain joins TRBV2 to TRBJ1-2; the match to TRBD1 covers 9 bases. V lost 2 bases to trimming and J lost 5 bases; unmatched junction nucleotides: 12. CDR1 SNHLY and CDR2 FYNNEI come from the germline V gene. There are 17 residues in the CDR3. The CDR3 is CASSERQQGAPGYGYTF. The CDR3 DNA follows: TGTGCCAGCAGTGAACGGCAACAGGGGGCCCCTGGGTATGGCTACACCTTC.

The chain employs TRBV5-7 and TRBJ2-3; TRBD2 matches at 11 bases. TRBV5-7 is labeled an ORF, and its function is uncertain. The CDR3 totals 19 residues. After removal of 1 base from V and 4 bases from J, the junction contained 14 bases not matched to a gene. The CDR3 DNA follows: TGTGCCAGCAGCTTGTGGGACAGCTTAGCGGGGGGGAGGTCAGATACGCAGTATTTT. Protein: CASSLWDSLAGGRSDTQYF.

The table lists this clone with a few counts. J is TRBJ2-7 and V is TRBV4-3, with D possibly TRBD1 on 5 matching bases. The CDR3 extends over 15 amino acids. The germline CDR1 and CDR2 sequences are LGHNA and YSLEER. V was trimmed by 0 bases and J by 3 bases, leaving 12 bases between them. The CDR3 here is CASSQEDKKYYEQYF. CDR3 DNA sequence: TGCGCCAGCAGCCAAGAGGACAAGAAGTACTACGAGCAGTACTTC.

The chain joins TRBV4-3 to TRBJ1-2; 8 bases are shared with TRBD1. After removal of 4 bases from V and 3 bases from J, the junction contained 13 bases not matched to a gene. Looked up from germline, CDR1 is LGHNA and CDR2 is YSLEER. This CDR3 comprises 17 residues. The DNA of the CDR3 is TGCGCCAGCAGCCCGTCGGGACAGGAGGTCCCCTACTATGGCTACACCTTC. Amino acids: CASSPSGQEVPYYGYTF.

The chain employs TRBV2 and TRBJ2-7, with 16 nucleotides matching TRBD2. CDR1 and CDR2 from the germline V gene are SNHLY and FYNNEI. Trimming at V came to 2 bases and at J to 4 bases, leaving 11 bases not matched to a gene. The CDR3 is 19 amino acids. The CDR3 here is CASSEPGLAGGHLGYEQYF. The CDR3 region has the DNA TGTGCCAGCAGTGAACCGGGACTAGCGGGGGGGCACCTCGGATACGAGCAGTACTTC.

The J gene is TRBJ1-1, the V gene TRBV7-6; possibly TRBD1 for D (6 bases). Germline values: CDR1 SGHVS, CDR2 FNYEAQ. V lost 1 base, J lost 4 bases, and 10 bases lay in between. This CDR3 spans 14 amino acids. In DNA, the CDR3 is TGTGCCAGCAGCTTAGGGACAGAGATCACTGAAGCTTTCTTT. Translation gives CASSLGTEITEAFF.

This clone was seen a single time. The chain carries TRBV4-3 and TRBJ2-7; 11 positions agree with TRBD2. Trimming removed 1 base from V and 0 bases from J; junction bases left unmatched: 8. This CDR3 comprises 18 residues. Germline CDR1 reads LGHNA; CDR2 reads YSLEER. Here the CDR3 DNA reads TGCGCCAGCAGCCAAGGGCCTAGCGGGGGGTCCAGCTCCTACGAGCAGTACTTC. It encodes CASSQGPSGGSSSYEQYF.

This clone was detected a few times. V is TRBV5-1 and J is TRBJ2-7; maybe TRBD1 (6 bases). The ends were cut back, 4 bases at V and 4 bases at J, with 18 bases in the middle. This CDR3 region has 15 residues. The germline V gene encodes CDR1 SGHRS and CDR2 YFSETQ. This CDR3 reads CASSLDRTPLYEQYF. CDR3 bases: TGCGCCAGCAGCCTTGACAGGACCCCCCTTTACGAGCAGTACTTC.

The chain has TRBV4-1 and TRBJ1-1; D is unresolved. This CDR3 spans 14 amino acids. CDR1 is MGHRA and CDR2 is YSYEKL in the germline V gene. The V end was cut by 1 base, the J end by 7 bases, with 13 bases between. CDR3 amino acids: CASSQGTTFDEAFF. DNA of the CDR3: TGCGCCAGCAGCCAAGGCACCACATTTGATGAAGCTTTCTTT.

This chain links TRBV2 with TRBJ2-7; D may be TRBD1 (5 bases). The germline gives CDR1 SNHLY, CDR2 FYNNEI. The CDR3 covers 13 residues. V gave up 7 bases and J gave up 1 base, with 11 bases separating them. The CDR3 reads CASNRGLSYEQYF. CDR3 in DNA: TGTGCCAGCAATAGGGGTCTTTCCTACGAGCAGTACTTC.

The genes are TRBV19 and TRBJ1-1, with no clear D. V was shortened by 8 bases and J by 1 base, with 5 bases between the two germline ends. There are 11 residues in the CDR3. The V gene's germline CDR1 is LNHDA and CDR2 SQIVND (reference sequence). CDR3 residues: CASEGNTEAFF. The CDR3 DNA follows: TGTGCCAGTGAGGGGAACACTGAAGCTTTCTTT.

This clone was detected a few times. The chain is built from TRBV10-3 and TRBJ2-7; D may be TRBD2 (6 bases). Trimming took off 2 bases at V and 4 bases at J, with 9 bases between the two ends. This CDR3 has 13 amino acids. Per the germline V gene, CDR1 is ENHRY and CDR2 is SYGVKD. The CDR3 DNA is TGTGCCATCAGTGAGGCGGGGAAATACGAGCAGTACTTC. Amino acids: CAISEAGKYEQYF.

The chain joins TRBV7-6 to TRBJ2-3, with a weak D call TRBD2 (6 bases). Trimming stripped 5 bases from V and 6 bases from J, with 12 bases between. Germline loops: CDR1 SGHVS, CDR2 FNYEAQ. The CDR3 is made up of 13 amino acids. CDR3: CASSLRDFDTQYF. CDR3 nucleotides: TGTGCCAGCAGCCTCCGGGACTTTGATACGCAGTATTTT.